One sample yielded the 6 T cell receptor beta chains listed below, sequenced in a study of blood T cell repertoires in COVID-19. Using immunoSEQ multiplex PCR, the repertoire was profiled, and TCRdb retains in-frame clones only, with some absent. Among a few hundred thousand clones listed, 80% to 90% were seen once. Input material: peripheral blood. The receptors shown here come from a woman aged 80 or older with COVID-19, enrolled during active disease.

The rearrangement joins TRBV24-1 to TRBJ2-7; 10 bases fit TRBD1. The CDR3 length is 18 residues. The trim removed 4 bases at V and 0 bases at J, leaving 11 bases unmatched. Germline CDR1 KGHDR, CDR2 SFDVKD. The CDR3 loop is CATSDLRDRGRSSYEQYV. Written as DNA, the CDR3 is TGTGCCACCAGTGACCTCCGGGACAGGGGCCGTAGCTCCTACGAGCAGTACGTC.

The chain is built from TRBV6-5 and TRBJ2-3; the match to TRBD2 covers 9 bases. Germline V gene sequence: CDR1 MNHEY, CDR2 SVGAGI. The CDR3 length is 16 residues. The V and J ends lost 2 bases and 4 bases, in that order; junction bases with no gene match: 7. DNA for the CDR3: TGTGCCAGCAGTTACAGTAGCGGGGGTTTTGCAGATACGCAGTATTTT. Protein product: CASSYSSGGFADTQYF.

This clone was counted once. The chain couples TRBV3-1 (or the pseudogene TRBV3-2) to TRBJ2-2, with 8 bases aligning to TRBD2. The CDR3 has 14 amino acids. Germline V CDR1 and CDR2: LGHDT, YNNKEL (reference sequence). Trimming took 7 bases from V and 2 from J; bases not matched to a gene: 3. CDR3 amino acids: CASTRGGNTGELFF. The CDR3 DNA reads TGTGCCAGCACCCGGGGGGGCAACACCGGGGAGCTGTTTTTT.

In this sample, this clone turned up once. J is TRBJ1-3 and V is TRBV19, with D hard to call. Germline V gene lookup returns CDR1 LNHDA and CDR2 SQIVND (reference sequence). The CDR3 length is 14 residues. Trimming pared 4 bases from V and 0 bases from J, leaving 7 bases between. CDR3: CASSRASSGNTIYF. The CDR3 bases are TGTGCCAGTAGTAGAGCGAGCTCTGGAAACACCATATATTTT.

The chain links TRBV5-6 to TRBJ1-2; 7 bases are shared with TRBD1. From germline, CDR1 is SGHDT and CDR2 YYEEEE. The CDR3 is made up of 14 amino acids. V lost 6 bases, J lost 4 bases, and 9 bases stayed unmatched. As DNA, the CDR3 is TGTGCCAGCAACCAGGGGGGCCCCTTCTATGGCTACACCTTC. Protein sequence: CASNQGGPFYGYTF. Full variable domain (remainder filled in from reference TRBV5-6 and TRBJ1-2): DAGVTQSPTHLIKTRGQQVTLRCSPKSGHDTVSWYQQALGQGPQFIFQYYEEEERQRGNFPDRFSGHQFPNYSSELNVNALLLGDSALYLCASNQGGPFYGYTFGSGTRLTVV.

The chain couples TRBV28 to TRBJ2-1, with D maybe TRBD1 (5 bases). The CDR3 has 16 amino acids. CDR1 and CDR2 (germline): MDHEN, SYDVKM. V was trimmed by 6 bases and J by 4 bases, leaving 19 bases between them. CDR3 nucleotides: TGTGCCAGCAGCTTGGGTGGGTCAGGGTCTTACAATGAGCAGTTCTTC. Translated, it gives CASSLGGSGSYNEQFF.